This entry concerns a single T cell receptor (beta chain). The antigen remains unidentified. The data are from a study of cytomegalovirus exposure and HLA in healthy donors. General study points: As a later analysis revealed, the rate of TCR association differed by HLA locus, with DRB1 most and HLA-C fewest.

PCR involved 60 Vbeta and 13 Jbeta primers. Clones were read by immunoSEQ multiplex PCR, and TCRdb kept only the in-frame ones, dropping some. Of 150,000 to 200,000 clones listed, approximately 85% are singletons. The CDR3 runs 15 residues. Germline CDR1 is SGHKS and CDR2 is YYEKEE (reference sequence). The trim removed 4 bases at V and 11 bases at J, leaving 13 bases unmatched. This TCR derives from a man aged 18 to 30 in good health and CMV-seropositive. V and J are TRBV5-5 and TRBJ1-4; 8 bases map to TRBD1. Sequencing was performed on PBMCs. In DNA, the CDR3 is TGTGCCAGCAGCCCAACCGGGACAGGCGTTGTCAAACTGTTTTTT. It yields the protein CASSPTGTGVVKLFF. Drawing the rest from reference TRBV5-5 and TRBJ1-4, the complete variable domain is DAGVTQSPTHLIKTRGQQVTLRCSPISGHKSVSWYQQVLGQGPQFIFQYYEKEERGRGNFPDRFSARQFPNYSSELNVNALLLGDSALYLCASSPTGTGVVKLFFGSGTQLSVL.